The T cell receptor beta chain under discussion was sequenced for a study of T cells after yellow fever vaccination. Overall study results and limits: At 95% to 98% for CD4 and 70% to 90% for CD8, most primary-vaccination clones showed up again after the booster.

This CDR3 comprises 15 residues. The germline CDR1 and CDR2 sequences are LNHNV and YYDKDF (reference sequence). Deletions cut 3 bases from V and 3 bases from J, with 12 bases between. TCRdb redid the calling of the 5' RACE reads with MiXCR, one entry per CDR3 protein. Of 500,000 to 650,000 distinct CDR3 sequences in the sample, about 13% are singletons; the top ten hold more than 12%. As to this clonotype: What it binds is unknown.

The source is a man aged 25 to 40 who received the YFV17D yellow fever vaccine. The sequencing here drew on PBMCs, taken on the day of the yellow fever booster vaccination. The rearrangement uses TRBV15 and TRBJ2-1; weak D call: TRBD2 (6 bases). CDR3 region: CATSSIAENYNEQFF. CDR3 sequence (DNA): TGTGCCACCAGCAGTATAGCGGAGAACTACAATGAGCAGTTCTTC.